These 15 T cell receptor beta chains originate from one sample sequenced in a study of glioma-infiltrating T cells after dendritic cell vaccination. Noted time point: after dendritic cell vaccination, including at tumor progression/relapse. Data came from immunoSEQ multiplex PCR; TCRdb stores just in-frame clones and leaves some out. The sample shows approximately 50,000 clones, around 91% of them seen only once. Sequencing was performed on blood, taken after dendritic cell vaccination. These receptors were taken from a human donor with glioblastoma.

The V and J genes are TRBV28 and TRBJ1-2; 8 bases are shared with TRBD1. After removal of 6 bases from V and 4 bases from J, the junction contained 4 bases not matched to a gene. There are 13 residues in the CDR3. Germline assignment: CDR1 MDHEN and CDR2 SYDVKM. For the CDR3, the DNA is TGTGCCAGCAGCTCAGGGGGCGGCTATGGCTACACCTTC. This sequence encodes CASSSGGGYGYTF.

The V and J genes are TRBV18 and TRBJ2-2; 10 bases match TRBD1. CDR3 size: 14 residues. J gave up 3 bases and V 8 bases, and 3 bases lay outside the gene matches. Germline V gene data show CDR1 as KGHSH and CDR2 as LQKENI. CDR3 nucleotides: TGTGCCAGCACCGGACAGGGGGACACCGGGGAGCTGTTTTTT. As protein: CASTGQGDTGELFF.

The chain links TRBV6-5 to TRBJ2-7; 7 bases fit TRBD2. This CDR3 region has 15 residues. Germline CDR1 MNHEY, CDR2 SVGAGI. The V segment lost 6 bases and the J segment 4 bases; nucleotides outside the gene matches: 12. CDR3 amino acids: CASRQLARPPYEQYF. The CDR3 DNA is TGTGCCAGCAGACAACTAGCGAGGCCTCCTTACGAGCAGTACTTC.

The rearrangement uses TRBV5-4 and TRBJ1-2, with D unclear. The CDR3 length is 15 residues. The V and J ends lost 4 bases and 1 base respectively, with 14 bases between them. Germline V CDR1 and CDR2: SGHNT, YYREEE (reference sequence). For the CDR3, the DNA is TGTGCCAGCAGCCGGTGGCGGGAGATTAACTATGGCTACACCTTC. Encoded protein: CASSRWREINYGYTF.

V and J are TRBV29-1 and TRBJ1-2; TRBD1 matches 9 bases. V lost 4 bases and J lost 3; bases outside the gene matches: 3. Germline V gene sequence: CDR1 SQVTM, CDR2 ANQGSEA. The CDR3 contains 13 residues. In DNA, the CDR3 is TGCAGCGTTGCGGGACAGGGTGACTATGGCTACACCTTC. This gives the protein CSVAGQGDYGYTF.

The rearrangement joins TRBV6-1 to TRBJ1-5, with D possibly matching TRBD1 (5 bases). Germline V gene sequence: CDR1 MNHNS, CDR2 SASEGT. The ends were cut back, 4 bases at V and 5 bases at J, with 15 bases in the middle. The CDR3 contains 15 residues. The CDR3 loop is CASSVGGFLDQPQHF. CDR3 DNA sequence: TGTGCCAGCAGTGTCGGGGGTTTTCTTGATCAGCCCCAGCATTTT.

This rearrangement joins TRBV28 to TRBJ1-2; D unresolved. CDR1 is MDHEN, CDR2 SYDVKM, per germline. The CDR3 is made up of 15 amino acids. V lost 1 base to trimming and J lost 4 bases, with 13 bases between them. This CDR3 is CASSLLVTRGYGYTF. CDR3 sequence (DNA): TGTGCCAGCAGTTTATTGGTTACCCGAGGCTATGGCTACACCTTC.

The chain recombines TRBV15 with TRBJ2-3; 7 bases match TRBD2. The CDR3 runs 13 residues. With 3 bases clipped from V and 6 bases from J, the junction kept 3 bases outside the gene matches. Germline V gives CDR1 LNHNV, CDR2 YYDKDF (reference sequence). CDR3 protein: CATSRGEGDTQYF. Written as DNA, the CDR3 is TGTGCCACCAGCAGGGGGGAGGGGGATACGCAGTATTTT.

The chain is built from TRBV6-4 and TRBJ2-3, with D unclear. The CDR3 runs to 16 residues. Germline CDR1 is MRHNA and CDR2 is SNTAGT. V gave up 0 bases and J gave up 4 bases, with 14 bases separating them. Here the CDR3 DNA reads TGTGCCAGCAGTGACTCGGTTAATTTCGGTGCAGATACGCAGTATTTT. This encodes CASSDSVNFGADTQYF.

This chain connects TRBV4-1 to TRBJ1-4; unclear D gene. CDR3 length: 18 amino acids. Germline CDR1 is MGHRA and CDR2 is YSYEKL. V lost 0 bases to trimming and J lost 5 bases, with 19 bases between them. The CDR3 reads CASSQEEGARRRNEKLFF. In DNA form, the CDR3 reads TGCGCCAGCAGCCAAGAGGAGGGCGCCCGGAGGAGAAATGAAAAACTGTTTTTT.

The chain joins TRBV9 to TRBJ2-7; 9 bases fit TRBD2. Germline V lookup: CDR1 SGDLS, CDR2 YYNGEE. This CDR3 is built from 15 residues. V shed 0 bases and J 2 bases; nucleotides not matched to a gene: 3. CDR3 nucleotide sequence: TGTGCCAGCAGCGTAGATAGCGGGAGTCCCTACGAGCAGTACTTC. The encoded protein is CASSVDSGSPYEQYF.

V gene TRBV7-8 combines with J gene TRBJ2-2; 15 nucleotides agree with TRBD2. The V gene's germline CDR1 is SGHVS and CDR2 FQNEAQ. V lost 3 bases to trimming and J lost 5 bases; unmatched junction nucleotides: 1. CDR3 size: 16 residues. The CDR3 is CASSFGTSGGTGELFF. CDR3 sequence (DNA): TGTGCCAGCAGCTTCGGGACTAGCGGGGGGACCGGGGAGCTGTTTTTT.

V gene TRBV9 combines with J gene TRBJ2-1; the D is unclear. The V end was cut by 3 bases, the J end by 2 bases, with 6 bases between. CDR1 SGDLS and CDR2 YYNGEE come from the germline V gene. The CDR3 extends over 13 amino acids. The CDR3 region is CASSETAYNEQFF. The CDR3 coding sequence is TGTGCCAGCAGCGAAACAGCCTACAATGAGCAGTTCTTC.

The chain recombines TRBV4-2 with TRBJ2-7; TRBD2 aligns across 8 bases. This CDR3 comprises 16 residues. V lost 1 base, J lost 4 bases, and 9 bases stayed unmatched. Per germline, CDR1 LGHNA and CDR2 YNFKEQ. The CDR3 region has the DNA TGTGCCAGCAGCCAAGTTGAGCGGGCTAGCGGGTACGAGCAGTACTTC. Residues: CASSQVERASGYEQYF.

The chain has TRBV19 and TRBJ2-5; D might be TRBD2 (6 bases). Per the germline V gene, CDR1 is LNHDA and CDR2 is SQIVND (reference sequence). The CDR3 loop spans 16 amino acids. Trimming shortened V by 7 bases and J by 1 base, and 19 bases separated the two germline ends. DNA for the CDR3: TGTGCCAGTACCTTGGGGTTCGGCGGGGTCCAAGAGACCCAGTACTTC. It yields the protein CASTLGFGGVQETQYF.